These 18 T cell receptor beta chains were sequenced from one sample in a study of T cells in Graves' hyperthyroidism and ophthalmopathy. Authors of the study amplified TCR beta CDR3 regions from RNA transcripts. An initial round of RT-PCR targeting the TCR CDR3 relied on the HTBI primer set. TCRdb redid the calling of the multiplex PCR reads with MiXCR, one entry per CDR3 protein. The sample holds about 160,000 distinct CDR3 sequences, 9.4% seen once. Sequenced sample: blood. Receptor source: a woman aged 18-29 years with Graves' hyperthyroidism that later progressed to Graves' ophthalmopathy.

This clonotype was recorded at least ten times. Written as DNA, the CDR3 is TGTGCCAGCAGTTCCACTGGAACGAGCGGGGGCCAACGAGACTACAATGAGCAGTTCTTC. Its translation is CASSSTGTSGGQRDYNEQFF. The chain carries TRBV12-3 or TRBV12-4 and TRBJ2-1; 8 bases map to TRBD2. The CDR3 runs to 20 residues. V trimming: 4 bases; J trimming: 3 bases; junction bases outside the gene matches: 20.

Ten or more counts support this clonotype. This chain connects TRBV28 to TRBJ1-2, with 11 nucleotides matching TRBD1. Germline trimming cut 5 bases from V and 3 bases from J; bases unmatched to any gene: 5. The CDR3 runs 15 residues. Germline V gives CDR1 MDHEN, CDR2 SYDVKM. The CDR3 loop reads CASSPGQGAYYGYTF. The CDR3, as DNA: TGTGCCAGCAGTCCAGGACAGGGGGCGTACTATGGCTACACCTTC.

This clonotype was counted at least ten times. The chain carries TRBV29-1 and TRBJ2-1; TRBD1 agrees at 7 bases. V lost 0 bases, J lost 6 bases, and 14 bases stayed unmatched. The germline gives CDR1 SQVTM, CDR2 ANQGSEA. CDR3 length equals 17 residues. The CDR3 DNA reads as TGCAGCGTTGAAGATAGGGGTCGACAGGGTAGCATCAATGAGCAGTTCTTC. Protein sequence: CSVEDRGRQGSINEQFF.

This clonotype was picked up many times. This chain connects TRBV28 to TRBJ2-5; 16 positions match TRBD2. The length of the CDR3 is 17 residues. Germline CDR1 MDHEN, CDR2 SYDVKM. Losses at the gene ends were 5 bases for V and 5 bases for J; bases not matched to a gene: 8. In nucleotides, the CDR3 is TGTGCCAGCAGTCCTGGGACTAGCGGGGGGGGAGTGGAGACCCAGTACTTC. Protein: CASSPGTSGGGVETQYF.

This clonotype appeared many times. The chain has TRBV5-5 and TRBJ1-1; D is ambiguous. Germline CDR1 SGHKS, CDR2 YYEKEE (reference sequence). The CDR3 consists of 13 residues. The V and J ends lost 7 bases and 5 bases respectively, with 15 bases between them. The chain's CDR3 is CASRGSVDTEAFF. DNA for the CDR3: TGTGCCAGCCGCGGGTCGGTGGATACTGAAGCTTTCTTT.

This clonotype was seen at least ten times. The rearrangement uses TRBV20-1 and TRBJ1-4; possibly TRBD1 for D (6 bases). Trimming pared 5 bases from V and 2 bases from J, leaving 12 bases between. CDR3 length: 14 amino acids. Germline V gives CDR1 DFQATT, CDR2 SNEGSKA (reference sequence). Here the CDR3 DNA reads TGCAGTGCTGGGGGGGCAAATACTAATGAAAAACTGTTTTTT. It specifies CSAGGANTNEKLFF.

This clonotype appeared many times. The rearrangement uses TRBV27 and TRBJ1-2, with 7 bases aligning to TRBD1. V lost 4 bases to trimming and J lost 4 bases; unmatched junction nucleotides: 12. Germline CDR1 MNHEY, CDR2 SMNVEV (reference sequence). This CDR3 is built from 16 residues. The CDR3 nucleotides are TGTGCCAGCAGTTCCGAACCCGGGACAGCGTCCTATGGCTACACCTTC. Translated: CASSSEPGTASYGYTF.

This clonotype was counted at least ten times. This chain links TRBV6-2 or TRBV6-3 with TRBJ1-1, with D hard to call. This CDR3 is built from 13 residues. V was pared by 4 bases and J by 6 bases, with 12 bases between. Germline lookup yields CDR1 MNHEY and CDR2 SVGEGT. Here the CDR3 reads CASSSDIGPEAFF. In DNA, the CDR3 is TGTGCCAGCAGTTCTGACATTGGGCCTGAAGCTTTCTTT.

This clonotype has ten or more counts. J is TRBJ1-5 and V is TRBV20-1; 7 bases are a match to TRBD1. V dropped 8 bases and J dropped 4; count of bases not matched to a gene: 8. Germline CDR1 DFQATT, CDR2 SNEGSKA (reference sequence). This CDR3 spans 13 amino acids. The CDR3 region is CSIPGQYNQPQHF. DNA of the CDR3: TGCAGTATTCCGGGACAGTATAATCAGCCCCAGCATTTT.

This clonotype has ten or more counts. The V call is TRBV20-1, the J call TRBJ2-7; D is tentatively TRBD1 or TRBD2 (5 bases each). The CDR3 consists of 15 residues. Germline V gives CDR1 DFQATT, CDR2 SNEGSKA (reference sequence). With 0 bases removed from V and 3 bases from J, the gap between germline ends came to 15 bases. In nucleotides, the CDR3 is TGCAGTGCTAGAGAAGATTACGGGACGGACTACGAGCAGTACTTC. It is translated as CSAREDYGTDYEQYF.

This clonotype was recorded many times. This chain links TRBV27 with TRBJ1-2; tentatively, D is TRBD1 (6 bases). Trimming pared 4 bases from V and 3 bases from J, leaving 15 bases between. CDR1 is MNHEY and CDR2 is SMNVEV in the germline V gene (reference sequence). This CDR3 comprises 15 residues. CDR3 loop: CASSSDRSGYYGYTF. CDR3 DNA sequence: TGTGCCAGCAGTTCAGACAGGTCCGGCTACTATGGCTACACCTTC.

The rearrangement links TRBV28 to TRBJ1-6, with 7 bases lining up with TRBD1. This CDR3 spans 12 amino acids. Per germline, CDR1 MDHEN and CDR2 SYDVKM. V shed 6 bases and J 7 bases; nucleotides not matched to a gene: 0. The CDR3 DNA reads as TGTGCCAGCAGACAGGGGAATTCACCCCTCCACTTT. Protein: CASRQGNSPLHF.

Many counts were recorded for this clonotype. The J gene is TRBJ2-3, the V gene TRBV20-1; D might be TRBD2 (5 bases). Trimming removed 6 bases from V and 6 bases from J, with 7 bases in between. This CDR3 spans 10 amino acids. In germline, CDR1 is DFQATT, CDR2 SNEGSKA (reference sequence). The CDR3: CSARRDTQYF. The CDR3 DNA is TGCAGTGCCCGGAGGGATACGCAGTATTTT.

This clonotype was seen many times. This chain uses TRBV15 with TRBJ2-3; D unresolved. The V end lost 2 bases, the J end lost 5 bases, and 17 bases lay between the germline ends. The CDR3 length is 16 residues. Germline lookup yields CDR1 LNHNV and CDR2 YYDKDF (reference sequence). The CDR3 loop is CATSRITSGGGDTQYF. CDR3 nucleotides: TGTGCCACCAGCAGAATCACGTCCGGCGGCGGAGATACGCAGTATTTT.

V is TRBV6-1 and J is TRBJ2-7, with 7 nucleotides matching TRBD1. V lost 4 bases, J lost 5 bases, and 11 bases stayed unmatched. Germline V lookup: CDR1 MNHNS, CDR2 SASEGT. The CDR3 loop spans 15 amino acids. The CDR3 is CASSASYDRADEQYF. CDR3 DNA: TGTGCCAGCAGTGCTTCCTACGACAGGGCGGACGAGCAGTACTTC.

This clonotype occurred many times. The chain recombines TRBV11-2 with TRBJ2-2; D possibly corresponds to TRBD1 (5 bases). The V gene's germline CDR1 is SGHAT and CDR2 FQNNGV. Between the trimmed V and J ends, which lost 4 bases and 3 bases, there was a span of 9 bases. The CDR3 covers 14 residues. CDR3 in amino acids: CASSSSQDTGELFF. The CDR3, as DNA: TGTGCCAGCAGCTCCTCACAGGACACCGGGGAGCTGTTTTTT.

This clonotype was seen only a few times. V is TRBV18 and J is TRBJ2-5, with TRBD2 as a possible D gene (6 bases). CDR1 is KGHSH, CDR2 LQKENI, per germline. V was pared by 6 bases and J by 2 bases, with 19 bases between. CDR3 size: 16 residues. The CDR3 DNA reads TGTGCCAGCTCCCGGCTACGGGAGCGGAATCAAGAGACCCAGTACTTC. Amino acids: CASSRLRERNQETQYF. The full variable domain, with the rest looked up from reference TRBV18 and TRBJ2-5, is NAGVMQNPRHLVRRRGQEARLRCSPMKGHSHVYWYRQLPEEGLKFMVYLQKENIIDESGMPKERFSAEFPKEGPSILRIQQVVRGDSAAYFCASSRLRERNQETQYFGPGTRLLVL.

This clonotype was recorded many times. The V gene is TRBV11-2, the J gene TRBJ1-2, with D possibly being TRBD1 (5 bases). Trimming pared 6 bases from V and 6 bases from J, leaving 11 bases between. Germline V gene data show CDR1 as SGHAT and CDR2 as FQNNGV. The CDR3 spans 12 residues. DNA of the CDR3: TGTGCCAGCAGTGCATGGGGGAATGGCTACACCTTC. This gives the protein CASSAWGNGYTF.